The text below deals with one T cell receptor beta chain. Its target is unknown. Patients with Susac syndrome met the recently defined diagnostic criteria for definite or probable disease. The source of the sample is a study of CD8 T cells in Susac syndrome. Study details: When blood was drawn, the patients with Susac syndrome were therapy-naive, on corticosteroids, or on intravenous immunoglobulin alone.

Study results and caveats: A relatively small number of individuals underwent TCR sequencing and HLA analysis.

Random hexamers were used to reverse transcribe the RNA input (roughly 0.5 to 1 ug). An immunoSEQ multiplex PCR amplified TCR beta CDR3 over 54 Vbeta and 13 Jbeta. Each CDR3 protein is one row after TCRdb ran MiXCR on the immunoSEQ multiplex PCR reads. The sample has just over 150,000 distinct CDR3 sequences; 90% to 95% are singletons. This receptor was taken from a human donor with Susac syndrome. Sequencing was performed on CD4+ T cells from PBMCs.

This CDR3 is CASSRPGGTDTQYF. CDR3 coding DNA: TGTGCCAGCAGCCGCCCCGGCGGCACAGATACGCAGTATTTT. The gene calls are TRBV13 and TRBJ2-3; D is undetermined. Between the trimmed V and J ends, which lost 5 bases and 1 base, there was a span of 10 bases. Germline CDR1 reads PRHDT; CDR2 reads FYEKMQ (reference sequence). The CDR3 is 14 amino acids.